The 21 T cell receptor beta chains below all came from one sample that was sequenced in a study of blood T cell repertoires in COVID-19. The method was immunoSEQ multiplex PCR; TCRdb's version includes in-frame clones alone and lacks a portion of them. The data show about 420,000 clones, about 87% seen once. The material sequenced was peripheral blood. The origin of the receptors is a man between 18 and 29 years old with COVID-19, enrolled during active disease.

The chain combines TRBV5-4 with TRBJ2-7, with 7 bases that match TRBD1. Trimming removed 4 bases from V and 2 bases from J; junction bases left unmatched: 9. Germline CDR1 is SGHNT and CDR2 is YYREEE (reference sequence). The CDR3 has 15 amino acids. The CDR3: CASSRPGQPTYEQYF. Here the CDR3 DNA reads TGTGCCAGCAGCAGACCGGGACAGCCTACCTACGAGCAGTACTTC.

V and J are TRBV27 and TRBJ1-2; 7 bases are shared with TRBD1. The CDR3 extends over 15 amino acids. Germline V gene sequence: CDR1 MNHEY, CDR2 SMNVEV (reference sequence). Trimming took 6 bases from V and 7 from J; bases not matched to a gene: 14. CDR3 sequence (DNA): TGTGCCAGCAGCGGGGGGGGACAGAGACTTGTTGGCTACACCTTC. It encodes CASSGGGQRLVGYTF.

This clone was detected only once. The rearrangement links TRBV7-6 to TRBJ1-2; the match to TRBD1 covers 8 bases. The CDR3 runs 15 residues. Germline CDR1 is SGHVS and CDR2 is FNYEAQ. The V segment lost 1 base and the J segment 2 bases; nucleotides outside the gene matches: 3. The CDR3 nucleotides read TGTGCCAGCAGCTTAGGACAGGGGAGGAACTATGGCTACACCTTC. Protein sequence: CASSLGQGRNYGYTF.

This chain links TRBV7-2 with TRBJ2-5, with D perhaps TRBD2 (7 bases). CDR1 and CDR2 (germline): SGHTA, FQGNSA. Trimming shortened V by 2 bases and J by 10 bases, and 11 bases separated the two germline ends. This CDR3 is 12 amino acids long. This CDR3 reads CASSLRGGDQYF. DNA of the CDR3: TGTGCCAGCAGCTTAAGGGGGGGGGACCAGTACTTC.

The V and J genes are TRBV4-2 and TRBJ1-2; 7 bases align to TRBD1. With V trimmed by 1 base and J by 14 bases, 10 bases remained unmatched. The CDR3 contains 13 residues. Germline V CDR1 and CDR2: LGHNA, YNFKEQ. The CDR3 region is CASSQATSGGSTF. CDR3 sequence (DNA): TGTGCCAGCAGCCAAGCTACCTCAGGGGGAAGTACCTTC.

The chain recombines TRBV30 with TRBJ2-7; the match to TRBD2 covers 15 bases. J lost 4 bases, V lost 0 bases, and 7 bases had no gene match. The germline V gene has CDR1 GTSNPN and CDR2 SVGIG (reference sequence). The CDR3 spans 17 residues. The CDR3 nucleotides are TGTGCCTGGAGTGTACGGACTAGCGGGAGGGTCCTATACGAGCAGTACTTC. This translates into CAWSVRTSGRVLYEQYF.

The chain carries TRBV5-6 and TRBJ2-7; 7 nucleotides agree with TRBD2. The CDR3 covers 12 residues. V dropped 4 bases and J dropped 4; count of bases not matched to a gene: 2. Per germline, CDR1 SGHDT and CDR2 YYEEEE. DNA for the CDR3: TGTGCCAGCAGCGGGGGGGAGTACGAGCAGTACTTC. This encodes CASSGGEYEQYF.

In its sample, this clone was seen many times. The J gene is TRBJ2-2, the V gene TRBV30; the match to TRBD2 covers 9 bases. V shed 1 base and J 6 bases; nucleotides not matched to a gene: 6. The CDR3 totals 15 residues. In germline, CDR1 is GTSNPN, CDR2 SVGIG (reference sequence). The CDR3 here is CAWSGIAGVAGELFF. The CDR3, as DNA: TGTGCCTGGAGTGGTATAGCGGGAGTTGCCGGGGAGCTGTTTTTT.

The V and J genes are TRBV3-1 (or the pseudogene TRBV3-2) and TRBJ2-3; 10 bases align to TRBD2. CDR3 length equals 17 residues. Germline CDR1 and CDR2: LGHDT and YNNKEL (reference sequence). With 0 bases clipped from V and 10 bases from J, the junction kept 13 bases outside the gene matches. The CDR3 nucleotides read TGTGCCAGCAGCCAAGAAGGACTAGCGGTTCCCGGGAATTCGCAGTATTTT. Amino acid sequence: CASSQEGLAVPGNSQYF.

This clone was recorded only once. The J gene is TRBJ2-1, the V gene TRBV11-2; 9 bases line up with TRBD2. Trimming cost V 4 bases and J 5 bases; bases outside gene matches: 6. Germline values: CDR1 SGHAT, CDR2 FQNNGV. This CDR3 is built from 15 residues. CDR3 sequence (DNA): TGTGCCAGCAGCTGGACTAGCGTGAAGCACAATGAGCAGTTCTTC. Its protein is CASSWTSVKHNEQFF.

Comment on this clone: A much bigger clone sits one base away, suggesting this may be a read error. The chain has TRBV6-5 and TRBJ1-5; D may be TRBD1 (5 bases). Germline V gives CDR1 MNHEY, CDR2 SVGAGI. There are 14 residues in the CDR3. The CDR3 loop is CATTGGYSNQLQHF. Written as DNA, the CDR3 is TGTGCCACCACGGGGGGGTATAGCAATCAGCTCCAGCATTTT.

The CDR3 DNA reads as TGTGCCAGCGCCCAGGCTAGCGGCTACGAGCAGTACTTC. This translates into CASAQASGYEQYF. The genes are TRBV5-6 and TRBJ2-7; 7 positions match TRBD2. The CDR3 totals 13 residues. Germline V CDR1 and CDR2: SGHDT, YYEEEE. The ends lost 7 bases at V and 3 bases at J; junction bases unmatched: 7.

This chain joins TRBV19 and TRBJ1-2; D is unresolved. V was cut by 9 bases and J by 5 bases, with 19 bases left in between. The CDR3 spans 14 residues. The V gene's germline CDR1 is LNHDA and CDR2 SQIVND (reference sequence). The CDR3 sequence: CASAPPRVGYGYTF. In nucleotides, the CDR3 is TGTGCCAGCGCCCCCCCGCGGGTCGGGTATGGCTACACCTTC.

The chain joins TRBV14 to TRBJ1-2, with D possibly TRBD1 on 6 matching bases. The V end was cut by 1 base, the J end by 8 bases, with 14 bases between. This CDR3 spans 14 amino acids. The germline V gene encodes CDR1 SGHDN and CDR2 FVKESK. The CDR3 DNA follows: TGTGCCAGCAGCCAAGTACAGGGAGTGGGAGGCTACACCTTC. Protein sequence: CASSQVQGVGGYTF.

This clone appeared a single time. CDR3 loop: CASSEGRGSNQPQHF. The CDR3 nucleotides are TGTGCCAGCAGTGAAGGTAGAGGTAGCAATCAGCCCCAGCATTTT. The rearrangement links TRBV6-1 to TRBJ1-5; D is undetermined. V gave up 1 base and J gave up 0 bases, with 7 bases separating them. CDR3 length: 15 residues. Germline CDR1 is MNHNS and CDR2 is SASEGT.

The J gene is TRBJ1-4, the V gene TRBV6-1; D is uncertain. V was shortened by 2 bases and J by 4 bases, with 11 bases between the two germline ends. The CDR3 contains 15 residues. Germline CDR1 MNHNS, CDR2 SASEGT. CDR3 nucleotide sequence: TGTGCCAGCAGTGAATGGAGCGCTTTTAATGAAAAACTGTTTTTT. This translates into CASSEWSAFNEKLFF.

This sequence joins TRBV12-5 and TRBJ2-5; TRBD2 agrees at 13 bases. V shed 6 bases, J shed 1 base, and the junction held 5 bases outside the gene matches. CDR1 and CDR2 from the germline V gene are LGHNT and FRNRAP. The CDR3 sequence is 16 residues long. The CDR3 DNA reads as TGTGCTAGTGGGAGAGGGACTAGCGGGGCCCAAGAGACCCAGTACTTC. The encoded protein is CASGRGTSGAQETQYF.

The chain carries TRBV3-1 (or the pseudogene TRBV3-2) and TRBJ2-1; the match to TRBD2 covers 8 bases. CDR3 length: 15 amino acids. The germline V gene encodes CDR1 LGHDT and CDR2 YNNKEL (reference sequence). The V gene end was trimmed by 5 bases and the J gene end by 4 bases; junction bases not matched to a gene: 7. CDR3 protein: CASSMVAGSYNEQFF. For the CDR3, the DNA is TGTGCCAGCAGCATGGTAGCGGGGTCTTACAATGAGCAGTTCTTC.

The V call is TRBV5-1, the J call TRBJ2-7, with D possibly being TRBD2 (5 bases). V gave up 4 bases and J gave up 2 bases, with 13 bases separating them. Germline values: CDR1 SGHRS, CDR2 YFSETQ. The CDR3 totals 14 residues. In DNA form, the CDR3 reads TGCGCCAGCAGCCTGCGGACGGGAACCTACGAGCAGTACTTC. This encodes CASSLRTGTYEQYF.

The rearrangement uses TRBV5-1 and TRBJ2-2, with a weak D call TRBD1 (6 bases). V lost 1 base to trimming and J lost 6 bases, with 16 bases between them. CDR3 length: 16 residues. CDR1 and CDR2 from the germline V gene are SGHRS and YFSETQ. CDR3 region: CASSLRVQGSPGELFF. DNA of the CDR3: TGCGCCAGCAGCTTGCGTGTACAGGGATCCCCCGGGGAGCTGTTTTTT.

This chain connects TRBV13 to TRBJ2-5, with D possibly matching TRBD2 (6 bases). CDR3 length: 15 amino acids. Germline assignment: CDR1 PRHDT and CDR2 FYEKMQ (reference sequence). V was pared by 2 bases and J by 2 bases, with 12 bases between. The CDR3 DNA reads TGTGCCAGCAGCTTACGGAGGGCTGAACAAGAGACCCAGTACTTC. Residues: CASSLRRAEQETQYF.